Listed below are T cell receptor beta chains from one sample, sequenced in a study of blood T cells in healthy people across ages. TCRdb re-called the 5' RACE reads with MiXCR, one entry per CDR3 protein. The data contain around 990,000 distinct CDR3 sequences, approximately 26% of them singletons. This sample was shared with a second study, whose subject was T cells of mothers and their children.

Sequencing was done on a sample of blood. The receptors shown here come from a girl aged 2 to 9 in good health. The CDR3 runs from the conserved cysteine through the conserved F or W. Fields, in order: clone size, CDR3 length, V gene, J gene, D gene, CDR3 DNA, CDR3 protein. A D gene is named only where the DNA matches it firmly. Size values are once, few and many counts, or a class for expanded clones, and some rows have none.

few	16	TRBV7-9	TRBJ1-6	TRBD1	TGTGCCAGCAGCTCATACCGGGACAGTGAAAATTCACCCCTCCACTTT	CASSSYRDSENSPLHF
many	15	TRBV4-3	TRBJ1-5	-	TGCGCCAGCAGCCAAGTAAGGGCTGCTAATCAGCCCCAGCATTTT	CASSQVRAANQPQHF
few	17	TRBV4-1	TRBJ2-4	-	TGCGCCAGCAGCCAAGATTTTCTCCAGGTGACGGGTAACATTCAGTACTTC	CASSQDFLQVTGNIQYF
few	16	TRBV6-2/TRBV6-3	TRBJ2-5	TRBD2	TGTGCCAGCACCGGACTAGCGGGGGGGCCGTGGGAGACCCAGTACTTC	CASTGLAGGPWETQYF
-	17	TRBV7-9	TRBJ2-1	-	TGTGCCAGCAGCTTTTTTCCTAGTGCCTCCTCCTACAATGAGCAGTTCTTC	CASSFFPSASSYNEQFF
-	19	TRBV7-2	TRBJ2-5	TRBD2	TGTGCCAGCAGCTTAGATAGGGGGACTAGCGGGCAGTACAGGGAGACCCAGTACTTC	CASSLDRGTSGQYRETQYF
few	16	TRBV9	TRBJ2-5	TRBD2	TGTGCCAGCAGCACCTCCGGGACTAGCGGGACGGAGACCCAGTACTTC	CASSTSGTSGTETQYF
few	14	TRBV7-8	TRBJ2-7	-	TGTGCCAGCGGGGACTCTCAATTAAGCTACGAGCAGTACTTC	CASGDSQLSYEQYF
few	13	TRBV12-3/TRBV12-4	TRBJ2-1	-	TGTGCCAGCAGGTCCCAGTTGTACAATGAGCAGTTCTTC	CASRSQLYNEQFF
-	15	TRBV5-1	TRBJ1-1	TRBD1	TGCGCCAGCAGCTATTTACAGGGGGCTGACACTGAAGCTTTCTTT	CASSYLQGADTEAFF
few	15	TRBV3-1	TRBJ2-5	-	TGTGCCAGCAGCCAAACAGGCGTCAAGGGGGAGACCCAGTACTTC	CASSQTGVKGETQYF
few	16	TRBV5-6	TRBJ1-3	-	TGTGCCAGCAGCTCCTTCGCTCGGTCCTCTGGAAACACCATATATTTT	CASSSFARSSGNTIYF